These 10 T cell receptor beta chains were sequenced from one sample in a study of STAT5B mutations in CD4+ large granular lymphocyte leukemia (dated by TCRdb to between 2021 and 2023). To prepare the library, the immunoSEQ multiplex PCR assay was applied. Not all clones reach the TCRdb copy of this immuneACCESS table, which keeps in-frame sequences only. Checked studies attribute under half of the gap to unresolved V genes and leave the rest unexplained. This sample is represented by about 45,000 clones; 80% to 90% of them were singletons. Together, the top ten hold approximately 2.5% of the sample. The sample comprised CD4+ T cells from blood buffy coats. Every receptor here comes from a human donor in good health.

V usage is TRBV5-1 and J usage is TRBJ2-7, with 11 bases fitting TRBD2. Germline loops: CDR1 SGHRS, CDR2 YFSETQ. V lost 5 bases to trimming and J lost 4 bases; unmatched junction nucleotides: 5. The CDR3 runs 14 residues. CDR3 sequence (DNA): TGCGCCAGCAGGGTGGCTAGCGGGAGGTACGAGCAGTACTTC. It yields the protein CASRVASGRYEQYF.

The chain recombines TRBV2 with TRBJ1-1; TRBD1 is a possible D gene (5 bases). CDR3 size: 12 residues. Deletions cut 8 bases from V and 5 bases from J, with 12 bases between. Germline V gene data show CDR1 as SNHLY and CDR2 as FYNNEI. The CDR3 region has the DNA TGTGCCAGCGAAAGGGGAGATACTGAAGCTTTCTTT. This sequence encodes CASERGDTEAFF.

As concerns this clone: This same CDR3 is encoded by further DNA sequences in the sample. CDR3 sequence reads: CASSLGRQETQYF. The DNA for the CDR3 is TGTGCCAGCAGCTTAGGTCGGCAAGAGACCCAGTACTTC. This sequence joins TRBV7-6 and TRBJ2-5; D remains unclear. The CDR3 loop spans 13 amino acids. V was pared by 1 base and J by 2 bases, with 5 bases between. Germline CDR1 is SGHVS and CDR2 is FNYEAQ.

The chain is built from TRBV5-1 and TRBJ2-3; D is ambiguous. The length of the CDR3 is 15 residues. Germline V lookup: CDR1 SGHRS, CDR2 YFSETQ. Trimming pared 1 base from V and 2 bases from J, leaving 11 bases between. CDR3 region: CASSLRPGTTDTQYF. Here the CDR3 DNA reads TGCGCCAGCAGCTTGAGGCCGGGTACCACAGATACGCAGTATTTT.

This chain uses TRBV28 with TRBJ2-1, with TRBD1 matching 9 bases. Germline CDR1 and CDR2: MDHEN and SYDVKM. J was trimmed by 7 bases and V by 10 bases; bases with no gene match: 8. This CDR3 spans 13 amino acids. CDR3 DNA sequence: TGTGCCACCAGGGGACAGGGACGAAATGAGCAGTTCTTC. Translating it yields CATRGQGRNEQFF.

The rearrangement uses TRBV7-8 and TRBJ2-3, with no clear D. Between the trimmed V and J ends, which lost 3 bases and 3 bases, there was a span of 7 bases. Germline CDR1 is SGHVS and CDR2 is FQNEAQ. This CDR3 spans 13 amino acids. CDR3 sequence (DNA): TGTGCCAGCAGCTTGAGAGAGACAGATACGCAGTATTTT. Translated: CASSLRETDTQYF.

The gene calls are TRBV6-5 and TRBJ2-7; 11 bases align to TRBD2. Germline values: CDR1 MNHEY, CDR2 SVGAGI. V was clipped by 5 bases and J by 2 bases; unmatched bases: 2. This CDR3 comprises 14 residues. CDR3 sequence (DNA): TGTGCCAGCAGTAAACTAGCGGGGGCCTACGAGCAGTACTTC. It encodes CASSKLAGAYEQYF.

The chain combines TRBV6-4 with TRBJ1-2, with 8 bases aligning to TRBD1. There are 16 residues in the CDR3. CDR1 and CDR2 from the germline V gene are MRHNA and SNTAGT. J gave up 3 bases and V 6 bases, and 12 bases lay outside the gene matches. Written as DNA, the CDR3 is TGTGCCAGCAGCCGCTCAGGGGGCGCCCCTTACTATGGCTACACCTTC. Translated, it gives CASSRSGGAPYYGYTF.

The V gene is TRBV5-8, the J gene TRBJ1-3; 7 nucleotides line up with TRBD1. J lost 2 bases, V lost 4 bases, and 6 bases had no gene match. The length of the CDR3 is 15 residues. In germline, CDR1 is SGHTS, CDR2 YDEGEE. The CDR3 nucleotides are TGTGCCAGCAGCGAAGGGACAGACGCTGGAAACACCATATATTTT. Residues: CASSEGTDAGNTIYF.

The chain has TRBV12-5 and TRBJ2-3, with a possible D match to TRBD2 (6 bases). The V and J ends lost 3 bases and 6 bases respectively, with 13 bases between them. The length of the CDR3 is 14 residues. Looked up from germline, CDR1 is LGHNT and CDR2 is FRNRAP. CDR3 DNA sequence: TGTGCTAGTGGTTTTCTATCGGGAGCGGATACGCAGTATTTT. Encoded protein: CASGFLSGADTQYF.